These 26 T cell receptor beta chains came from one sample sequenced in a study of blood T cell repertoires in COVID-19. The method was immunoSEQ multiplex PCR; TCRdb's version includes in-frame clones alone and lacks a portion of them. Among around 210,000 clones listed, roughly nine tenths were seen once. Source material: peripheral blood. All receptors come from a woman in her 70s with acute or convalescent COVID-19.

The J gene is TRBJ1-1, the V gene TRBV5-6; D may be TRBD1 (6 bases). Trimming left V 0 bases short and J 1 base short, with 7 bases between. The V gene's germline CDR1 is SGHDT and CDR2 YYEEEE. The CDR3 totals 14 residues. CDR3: CASSLGGGNTEAFF. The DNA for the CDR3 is TGTGCCAGCAGCTTGGGAGGGGGGAACACTGAAGCTTTCTTT.

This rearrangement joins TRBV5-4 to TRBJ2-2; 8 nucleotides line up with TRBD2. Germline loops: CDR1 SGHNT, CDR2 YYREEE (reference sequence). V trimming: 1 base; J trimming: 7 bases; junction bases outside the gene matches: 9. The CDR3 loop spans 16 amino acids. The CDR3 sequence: CASSLLETSVVGELFF. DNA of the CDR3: TGTGCCAGCAGCTTGCTAGAGACTAGCGTCGTCGGGGAGCTGTTTTTT.

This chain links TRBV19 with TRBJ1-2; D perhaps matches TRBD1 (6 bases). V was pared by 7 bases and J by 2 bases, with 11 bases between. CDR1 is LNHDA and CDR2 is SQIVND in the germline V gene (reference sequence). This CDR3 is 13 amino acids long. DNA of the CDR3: TGTGCCAGTACCACGGGACAAAACTATGGCTACACCTTC. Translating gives CASTTGQNYGYTF. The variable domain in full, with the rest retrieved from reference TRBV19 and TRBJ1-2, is DGGITQSPKYLFRKEGQNVTLSCEQNLNHDAMYWYRQDPGQGLRLIYYSQIVNDFQKGDIAEGYSVSREKKESFPLTVTSAQKNPTAFYLCASTTGQNYGYTFGSGTRLTVV.

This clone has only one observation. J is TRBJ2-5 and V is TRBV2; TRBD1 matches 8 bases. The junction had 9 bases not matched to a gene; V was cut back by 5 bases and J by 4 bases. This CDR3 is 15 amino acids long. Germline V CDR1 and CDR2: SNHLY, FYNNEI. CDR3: CASSPSRGPLETQYF. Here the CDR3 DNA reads TGTGCCAGCAGTCCTAGCAGGGGGCCTCTAGAGACCCAGTACTTC.

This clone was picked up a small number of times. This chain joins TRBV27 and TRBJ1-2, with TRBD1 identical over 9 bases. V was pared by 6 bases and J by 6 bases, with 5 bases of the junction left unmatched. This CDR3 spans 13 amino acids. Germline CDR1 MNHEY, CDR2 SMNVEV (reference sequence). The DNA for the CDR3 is TGTGCCAGCAGCCTCGGACAGGGGAATGGCTACACCTTC. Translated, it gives CASSLGQGNGYTF.

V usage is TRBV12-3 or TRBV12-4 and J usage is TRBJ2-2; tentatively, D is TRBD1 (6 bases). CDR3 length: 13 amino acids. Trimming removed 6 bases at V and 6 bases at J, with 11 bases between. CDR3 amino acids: CASRQGLPGELFF. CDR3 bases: TGTGCCAGCAGACAGGGCTTGCCCGGGGAGCTGTTTTTT.

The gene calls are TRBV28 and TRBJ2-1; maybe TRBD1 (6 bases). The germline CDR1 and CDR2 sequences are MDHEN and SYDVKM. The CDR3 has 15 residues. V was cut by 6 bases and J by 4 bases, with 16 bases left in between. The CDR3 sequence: CASRALAGQYNEQFF. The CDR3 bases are TGTGCCAGCAGGGCCCTCGCCGGACAGTACAATGAGCAGTTCTTC.

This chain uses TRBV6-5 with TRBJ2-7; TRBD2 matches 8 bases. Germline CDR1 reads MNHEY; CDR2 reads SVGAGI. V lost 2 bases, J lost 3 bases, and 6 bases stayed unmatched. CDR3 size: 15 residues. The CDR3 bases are TGTGCCAGCAGTTACCGAGCGGGAGCGAGCTACGAGCAGTACTTC. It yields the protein CASSYRAGASYEQYF.

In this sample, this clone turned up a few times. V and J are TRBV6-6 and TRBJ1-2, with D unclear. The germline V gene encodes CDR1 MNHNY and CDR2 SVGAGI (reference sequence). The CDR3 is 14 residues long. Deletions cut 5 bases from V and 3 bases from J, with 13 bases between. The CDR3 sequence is CASSHNLLDYGYTF. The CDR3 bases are TGTGCCAGCAGTCACAACCTCTTGGACTATGGCTACACCTTC.

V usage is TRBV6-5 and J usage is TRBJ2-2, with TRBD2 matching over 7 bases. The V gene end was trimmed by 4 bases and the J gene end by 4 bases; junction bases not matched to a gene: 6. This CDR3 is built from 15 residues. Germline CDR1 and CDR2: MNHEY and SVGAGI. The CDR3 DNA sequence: TGTGCCAGCAGTTTCAAAGGGAGGGGCACCGGGGAGCTGTTTTTT. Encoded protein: CASSFKGRGTGELFF.

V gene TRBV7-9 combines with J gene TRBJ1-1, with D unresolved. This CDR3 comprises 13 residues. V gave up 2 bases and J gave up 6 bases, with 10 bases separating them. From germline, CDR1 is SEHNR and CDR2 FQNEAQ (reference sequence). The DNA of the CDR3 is TGTGCCAGCAGCTTATCGGGATTAGCTGAAGCTTTCTTT. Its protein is CASSLSGLAEAFF.

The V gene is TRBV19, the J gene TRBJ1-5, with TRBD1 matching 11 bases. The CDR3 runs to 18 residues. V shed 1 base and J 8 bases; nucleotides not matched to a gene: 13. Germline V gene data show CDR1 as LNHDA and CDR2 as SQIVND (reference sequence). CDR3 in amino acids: CASSIGRTGGRPLEPQHF. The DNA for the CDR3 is TGTGCCAGTAGTATAGGAAGGACAGGGGGCCGCCCCTTGGAGCCCCAGCATTTT. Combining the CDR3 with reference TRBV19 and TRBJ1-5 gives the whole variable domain DGGITQSPKYLFRKEGQNVTLSCEQNLNHDAMYWYRQDPGQGLRLIYYSQIVNDFQKGDIAEGYSVSREKKESFPLTVTSAQKNPTAFYLCASSIGRTGGRPLEPQHFGDGTRLSIL.

The CDR3 coding sequence is TGCGCCAGCAGCACGGGACTGGTAAACACCGGGGAGCTGTTTTTT. Its translation: CASSTGLVNTGELFF. The J gene is TRBJ2-2, the V gene TRBV5-1, with a possible D match to TRBD2 (6 bases). V lost 4 bases and J lost 2, with 12 bases in between. In germline, CDR1 is SGHRS, CDR2 YFSETQ. CDR3 size: 15 residues.

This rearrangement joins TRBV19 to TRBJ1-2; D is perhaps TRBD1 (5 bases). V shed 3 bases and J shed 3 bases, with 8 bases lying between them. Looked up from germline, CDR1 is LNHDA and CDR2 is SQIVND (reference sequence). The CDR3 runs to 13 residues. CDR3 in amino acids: CASSIGGDYGYTF. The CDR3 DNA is TGTGCCAGTAGTATCGGGGGGGACTATGGCTACACCTTC.

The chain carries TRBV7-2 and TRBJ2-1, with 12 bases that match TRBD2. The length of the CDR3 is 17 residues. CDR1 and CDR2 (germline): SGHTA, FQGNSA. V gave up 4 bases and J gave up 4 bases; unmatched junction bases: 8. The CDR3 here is CASSSTRTSGKYNEQFF. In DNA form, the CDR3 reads TGTGCCAGCAGCTCCACGCGGACTAGCGGGAAATACAATGAGCAGTTCTTC.

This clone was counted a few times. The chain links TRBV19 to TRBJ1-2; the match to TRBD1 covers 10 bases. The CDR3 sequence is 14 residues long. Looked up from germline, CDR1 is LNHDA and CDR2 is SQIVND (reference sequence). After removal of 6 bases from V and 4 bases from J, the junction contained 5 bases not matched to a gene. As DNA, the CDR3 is TGTGCCAGTAGAACCGGGACAGGGGTCTATGGCTACACCTTC. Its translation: CASRTGTGVYGYTF.

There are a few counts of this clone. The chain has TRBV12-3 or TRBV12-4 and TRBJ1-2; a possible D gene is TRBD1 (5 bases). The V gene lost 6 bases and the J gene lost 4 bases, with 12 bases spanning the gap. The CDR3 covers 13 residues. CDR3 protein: CASSPDTIYGYTF. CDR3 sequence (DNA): TGTGCCAGCAGCCCGGACACGATCTATGGCTACACCTTC.

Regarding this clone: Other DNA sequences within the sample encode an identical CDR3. The CDR3 protein is CASSPGGAGANVLTF. DNA for the CDR3: TGCGCCAGCAGCCCGGGGGGCGCTGGGGCCAACGTCCTGACTTTC. V is TRBV5-1 and J is TRBJ2-6; TRBD2 might be the D (7 bases). The CDR3 contains 15 residues. Germline V gene data show CDR1 as SGHRS and CDR2 as YFSETQ. V lost 4 bases to trimming and J lost 2 bases, with 10 bases between them.

CDR3 in amino acids: CASRHRGGGELFF. As DNA, the CDR3 is TGTGCCAGCAGACACAGAGGGGGCGGGGAGCTGTTTTTT. The chain employs TRBV3-1 (or the pseudogene TRBV3-2) and TRBJ2-2; the D gene is possibly TRBD1 (6 bases). V lost 6 bases and J 7 bases, leaving 12 bases between the germline ends. Germline-derived CDR1 and CDR2 are LGHDT and YNNKEL (reference sequence). The CDR3 totals 13 residues.

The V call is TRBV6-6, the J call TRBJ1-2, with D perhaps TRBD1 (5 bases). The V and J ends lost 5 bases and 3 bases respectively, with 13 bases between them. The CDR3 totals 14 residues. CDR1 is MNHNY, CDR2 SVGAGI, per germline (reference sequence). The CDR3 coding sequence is TGTGCCAGCAGTCCCGACAGCACTTACTATGGCTACACCTTC. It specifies CASSPDSTYYGYTF.

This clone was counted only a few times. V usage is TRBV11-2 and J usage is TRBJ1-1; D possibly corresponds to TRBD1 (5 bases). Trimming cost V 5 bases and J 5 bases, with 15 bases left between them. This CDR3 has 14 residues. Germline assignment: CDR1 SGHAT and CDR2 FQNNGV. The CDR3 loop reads CASSRGGSETEAFF. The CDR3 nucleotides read TGTGCCAGCAGCCGCGGGGGGTCGGAAACTGAAGCTTTCTTT.

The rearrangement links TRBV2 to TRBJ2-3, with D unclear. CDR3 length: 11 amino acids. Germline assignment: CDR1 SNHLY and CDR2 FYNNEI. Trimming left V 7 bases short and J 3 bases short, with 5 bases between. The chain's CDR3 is CASTLTDTQYF. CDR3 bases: TGTGCCAGCACTCTTACAGATACGCAGTATTTT.

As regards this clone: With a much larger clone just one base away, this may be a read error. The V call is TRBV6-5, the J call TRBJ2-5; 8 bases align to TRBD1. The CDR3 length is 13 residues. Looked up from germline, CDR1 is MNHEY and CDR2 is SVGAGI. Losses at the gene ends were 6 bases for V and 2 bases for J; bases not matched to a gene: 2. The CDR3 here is CASSRDRQETQYF. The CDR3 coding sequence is TGTGCCAGCAGCCGGGACAGGCAAGAGACCCAGTACTTC.

CDR3 sequence (DNA): TGTGCCAGCGCCCAGAGAGGGAGAGGCTACGAGCAGTACTTC. Protein sequence: CASAQRGRGYEQYF. J is TRBJ2-7 and V is TRBV27; a possible D gene is TRBD2 (5 bases). Germline loops: CDR1 MNHEY, CDR2 SMNVEV (reference sequence). The germline V and J ends were trimmed by 8 bases and 3 bases, with 17 bases remaining between them. The CDR3 runs 14 residues.

The CDR3 coding sequence is TGTGCCAGCAGCCGCGGGGCTAGCGGGAGGAGAGAGACCCAGTACTTC. Its protein is CASSRGASGRRETQYF. The gene calls are TRBV3-1 (or the pseudogene TRBV3-2) and TRBJ2-5, with TRBD2 identical over 11 bases. This CDR3 contains 16 residues. Germline trimming cut 4 bases from V and 4 bases from J; bases unmatched to any gene: 8. CDR1 is LGHDT, CDR2 YNNKEL, per germline (reference sequence).

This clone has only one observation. CDR3 nucleotide sequence: TGTGCCAGCAGATCCCCGGGTCAGCGGTACGAGCAGTACTTC. This gives the protein CASRSPGQRYEQYF. J is TRBJ2-7 and V is TRBV28; D possibly corresponds to TRBD2 (5 bases). Germline assignment: CDR1 MDHEN and CDR2 SYDVKM. The ends were cut back, 6 bases at V and 4 bases at J, with 16 bases in the middle. The CDR3 has 14 amino acids.